This T cell receptor beta chain was identified during a study of T cells after yellow fever vaccination. General study findings and limits: The study found a weaker secondary response that peaked faster, day 5 versus 15.

One entry per CDR3 protein, called by TCRdb with MiXCR from the 5' RACE reads. The sample contains a few hundred thousand distinct CDR3 sequences, roughly 8.7% of which appear only once. This clonotype was picked up a small number of times. Its target is not known. The V and J ends lost 5 bases and 2 bases respectively, with 11 bases between them. Germline loops: CDR1 SGHAT, CDR2 FQNNGV. This CDR3 comprises 14 residues. The chain links TRBV11-2 to TRBJ2-3; D uncertain. This receptor was obtained from a man aged 18 to 29 who received the YFV17D yellow fever vaccine. The specimen comprised CD4+ T cells sorted from PBMCs, sampled 5 days after the yellow fever booster vaccination. The CDR3 loop is CASSVTGYTDTQYF. In nucleotides, the CDR3 is TGTGCCAGCAGCGTTACTGGATACACAGATACGCAGTATTTT. Using reference TRBV11-2 and TRBJ2-3 for the parts outside the CDR3, the full variable domain is EAGVAQSPRYKIIEKRQSVAFWCNPISGHATLYWYQQILGQGPKLLIQFQNNGVVDDSQLPKDRFSAERLKGVDSTLKIQPAKLEDSAVYLCASSVTGYTDTQYFGPGTRLTVL.